This T cell receptor (beta chain) was recorded in a study of long-term antiretroviral therapy in people with HIV (dated 2022 in TCRdb). As for the study more broadly: The earliest samples were collected about a decade before the 2015 WHO recommendation for immediate ART, when ART was typically delayed until CD4 counts fell. No cross-contamination during QIAcube processing was seen in test extractions of a monoclonal T-cell line run alongside a few dozen polyclonal samples. A total of 192 cryopreserved PBMC samples came from 25 to 30 adults with confirmed HIV infection and were collected serially over a mean of approximately six years (range 1-12). Of the approximately 30 participants with HIV, 10 to 11 were female. A retrospective serial study tested whether changes in peripheral blood TRB repertoire composition and diversity were associated with ART initiation and durable HIV suppression.

Participants were included only if at least one PBMC sample before ART initiation and at least two post-ART samples were available. Every participant with HIV received treatment in the United States of America. Before DNA extraction, cryopreserved samples of about 0.95-10 million PBMC were thawed and then washed. At the time of the earliest PBMC sample, participants with HIV were aged between about 20 and 54 years. Each participant contributed PBMC samples from 1-4 timepoints before ART initiation and 2-8 timepoints after ART initiation, with a median of 7 samples. Serial HIV viral load, CD4+ T-cell count, ART history and demographic data were obtained for every participant. Using a Qiagen kit on a QIAcube, genomic DNA was extracted from unsorted PBMC, with samples processed in batches of 12. The immunoSEQ hsTCRB v3.0 assay was used at survey level resolution to sequence the TRB variable region. A depth of roughly 40,000-50,000 T-cell genomes per sample was targeted for TRB sequencing. An Illumina MiSeq with a v3 150-cycle kit was used to sequence the pooled TRB libraries. As for the authors' bioinformatics: Repertoire analysis was performed in R inside a reproducible Nextflow workflow that covered QC, data transformation and analysis. LymphoSeq2, an R package for AIRR-Seq data exploration, was used to implement custom analyses. A few samples that yielded fewer than 5000 total TRB sequences were excluded, so that 150 to 200 HIV repertoires were analyzed. Among the approximately 200 retained HIV repertoires, 55 to 65 were collected before ART initiation and around 130 were collected after ART initiation. Repertoires were downsampled to 5000 TRB nucleotide sequences, and summary statistics were averaged over 100 downsampling iterations. Only TRB sequences with CDR3 regions of at least seven amino acids were retained for analysis. Two measures captured diversity: a Shannon entropy-derived clonality score and the Gini coefficient. In repertoire networks, the top 5000 CDR3 amino acid sequences were linked whenever an edit distance of one separated two sequences. Antigen specificity groups and MHC restriction were predicted for TRB CDR3 amino acid sequences with GLIPH2. CDR3 amino acid sequences were matched against VDJdb and McPAS-TCR to flag known CMV, EBV, HIV or tissue antigen associations. Pre-ART, post-ART and control groups were compared with Wilcoxon signed-rank tests and Holm-Bonferroni correction. Not all clones reach the TCRdb copy of this immuneACCESS table, which keeps in-frame sequences only. Checked studies attribute under half of the gap to unresolved V genes and leave the rest unexplained. D and trimming come from the DNA, and the V and J calls and clone size come from that table. This sample gives about 25,000 clones in total; 75% to 85% of them show up just once. The ten top clones hold roughly 4.9% of the sample.

Here is what the overall study found, with its caveats: No data were available on ART adherence, viral resistance or therapy changes, limiting inferences about post-ART repertoire changes. Limited PBMC availability meant only the TCR beta chain was sequenced, without alpha chain pairing. The repertoire was dominated across all time points by expanded TRB clones identified before ART initiation, although this dominance was seen to fluctuate and to decrease in many PLHIV after ART. Starting ART was linked to a significant rise in TRB diversity, yet even after long-term ART the diversity remained significantly lower than in transplant donor controls. HIV repertoires had narrower CDR3 length ranges than controls, and the network structure suggested an antigen-experienced repertoire that shifted only slightly toward naive after ART. The samples span the years 2004 to 2017, and the ART regimens used may be less effective than current regimens. Because pre-ART samples had limited cell numbers, profiling was done on unsorted PBMC rather than on sorted CD4+ and CD8+ T cells.

The germline V gene encodes CDR1 MDHEN and CDR2 SYDVKM. The junction shows trimming of 6 bases on V and 2 bases on J, and the gene matches do not reach 4 bases of it. The CDR3, cysteine through phenylalanine, is 15 amino acids long. The entry retains the CDR3 DNA only, 45 bases that are in frame from base 1. Worth noting for this clone: No antigen is known for it. Base qualities are not recorded, but no much larger clone differs from it by a single base.

The chain links TRBV28 with TRBJ1-6, and 7 junctional nucleotides match TRBD1. Sequences were derived from unsorted PBMCs, sampled 0.5 years after starting antiretroviral therapy. This clonotype was obtained from a woman aged 40 to 55 with HIV. At the DNA level, the sequence is TGTGCCAGCAGGAGACAGGGAGCCTATAATTCACCCCTCCACTTT. This yields the protein CASRRQGAYNSPLHF.